This T cell receptor beta chain is drawn from a study of blood T cell repertoires in COVID-19. The germline V and J ends were trimmed by 6 bases and 1 base, with 10 bases remaining between them. This CDR3 is built from 13 residues. Germline lookup yields CDR1 LGHDT and CDR2 YNNKEL (reference sequence). The table came from immunoSEQ multiplex PCR; TCRdb's copy has only in-frame clones and leaves some out. This sample has 34,000 or so clones, with about 85% found just once. Sequencing was performed on peripheral blood. The clonotype was recovered from a man aged 50 to 59 with active or convalescent COVID-19. V gene TRBV3-1 (or the pseudogene TRBV3-2) combines with J gene TRBJ2-7; tentative D call: TRBD2 (5 bases). The DNA of the CDR3 is TGTGCCAGCAGTCACGGCGGGTCCTACGAGCAGTACTTC. Translating gives CASSHGGSYEQYF.